This TCR beta chain stems from a study of identical twins. Trimming cost V 3 bases and J 1 base, with 18 bases left between them. The CDR3 loop spans 17 amino acids. Germline V CDR1 and CDR2: MGHRA, YSYEKL. TCRdb reanalysed the 5' RACE reads using MiXCR and keeps one entry per CDR3 protein. This sample has 600,000 to 850,000 distinct CDR3 sequences, with 15% to 20% found just once. These same records also appear under a second study, on T cells expressing NK-cell markers. This second study notes: The share of CD8+ T cells held by dominant NKG2C+ clonotypes was about 1.0-7.5% in several donors.

The chain carries TRBV4-1 and TRBJ2-5, with D tentatively TRBD2 (7 bases). The source material was PBMCs. The clonotype originates from a woman in her late teens or twenties in good health. The CDR3 bases are TGCGCCAGCAGCCAGAGGGGGGGACCCAGCCCCCAAGAGACCCAGTACTTC. Translating gives CASSQRGGPSPQETQYF.